The 20 T cell receptor beta chains presented below share a single source sample, sequenced in a study of blood T cell repertoires in COVID-19 (dated by TCRdb to 2019 to 2021). Library construction relied on the immunoSEQ multiplex PCR assay. TCRdb holds this immuneACCESS table with in-frame rearrangements only. Some clones are missing; in checked studies, unresolved V genes explain under half, and the rest has no known cause. The sample contains under 65,000 clones, less than 85% of them found a single time. 11% to 15% of the sample lies in the top ten. The sequencing sample was made of peripheral blood. These receptors were collected from a woman in her seventies with acute or convalescent COVID-19.

The chain joins TRBV3-1 (or the pseudogene TRBV3-2) to TRBJ1-1; D gene unclear. CDR1 LGHDT and CDR2 YNNKEL come from the germline V gene (reference sequence). This CDR3 spans 13 amino acids. With 3 bases removed from V and 10 bases from J, the gap between germline ends came to 15 bases. The CDR3 loop is CASSHPAGVGAFF. CDR3 DNA: TGTGCCAGCAGCCACCCGGCGGGTGTGGGAGCTTTCTTT.

The chain joins TRBV6-5 to TRBJ2-2; the match to TRBD1 covers 7 bases. V dropped 6 bases and J dropped 4; count of bases not matched to a gene: 5. Germline CDR1 MNHEY, CDR2 SVGAGI. CDR3 length: 14 amino acids. The CDR3 nucleotides are TGTGCCAGCAGCAAGGGGGCGCTCACCGGGGAGCTGTTTTTT. Translation: CASSKGALTGELFF.

CDR3 nucleotides: TGCGCCAGCAGTCTCTCGACAGGCCGGGAGACTAGCTGTACCGGGGAGCTGTTTTTT. Residues: CASSLSTGRETSCTGELFF. V is TRBV23-1 and J is TRBJ2-2, with D perhaps matching TRBD2 (7 bases). TRBV23-1 is noted as an ORF with a role that remains uncertain. The V end lost 4 bases, the J end lost 5 bases, and 26 bases lay between the germline ends. CDR3 size: 19 residues.

The rearrangement links TRBV27 to TRBJ2-3, with 8 bases fitting TRBD1. V gave up 5 bases and J gave up 11 bases; unmatched junction bases: 15. Germline V CDR1 and CDR2: MNHEY, SMNVEV (reference sequence). The CDR3 totals 15 residues. The CDR3 is CASSLTQGAIFVQYF. The CDR3 DNA reads TGTGCCAGCAGTCTCACGCAGGGGGCCATATTTGTGCAGTATTTT.

This chain connects TRBV6-5 to TRBJ1-1; 8 positions agree with TRBD1. The CDR3 sequence is 14 residues long. The J segment lost 4 bases and the V segment lost 9 bases, leaving 10 bases of the junction unmatched. Germline CDR1 is MNHEY and CDR2 is SVGAGI. The DNA of the CDR3 is TGTGCCAGTAGGGTTCAGGGGGCAAGCACTGAAGCTTTCTTT. Translation gives CASRVQGASTEAFF.

The chain links TRBV5-1 to TRBJ1-1; 7 nucleotides agree with TRBD1. This CDR3 is built from 14 residues. V dropped 0 bases and J dropped 7; count of bases not matched to a gene: 6. Germline values: CDR1 SGHRS, CDR2 YFSETQ. The CDR3 spells CASSLAGGGLEAFF. CDR3 coding DNA: TGCGCCAGCAGCTTGGCCGGAGGGGGCCTTGAAGCTTTCTTT.

This clone was counted between two and nine times. The chain links TRBV27 to TRBJ2-7, with 9 bases fitting TRBD1. From germline, CDR1 is MNHEY and CDR2 SMNVEV (reference sequence). Trimming cost V 8 bases and J 6 bases; bases outside gene matches: 14. The CDR3 is 15 residues long. The CDR3 DNA reads TGTGCCAGCTCAAGGGGACAGGGTGTTAGGCTCGAGCAGTACTTC. Its protein product is CASSRGQGVRLEQYF.

The chain uses TRBV7-8 and TRBJ1-1, with 7 positions matching TRBD1. Germline values: CDR1 SGHVS, CDR2 FQNEAQ. The CDR3 extends over 14 amino acids. Trimming cost V 5 bases and J 6 bases; bases outside gene matches: 9. The CDR3 protein is CASSLNRGWAEAFF. CDR3 DNA: TGTGCCAGCAGCCTAAACAGGGGTTGGGCTGAAGCTTTCTTT.

In this sample, this clone turned up a few times. The chain uses TRBV5-6 and TRBJ2-7, with 7 bases identical to TRBD1. The CDR3 totals 15 residues. With 0 bases clipped from V and 6 bases from J, the junction kept 9 bases outside the gene matches. Germline assignment: CDR1 SGHDT and CDR2 YYEEEE. In nucleotides, the CDR3 is TGTGCCAGCAGCTTGGGTACCTGGACAGGAGGCGAGCAGTACGTC. It yields the protein CASSLGTWTGGEQYV.

The CDR3 region has the DNA TGTGCCAGCAGCAGGGGCACTGAAGCTTTCTTT. This codes for CASSRGTEAFF. The chain links TRBV13 to TRBJ1-1, with D possibly being TRBD1 (5 bases). The V end was cut by 5 bases, the J end by 4 bases, with 5 bases between. The CDR3 has 11 residues. Germline CDR1 reads PRHDT; CDR2 reads FYEKMQ (reference sequence).

The chain has TRBV5-6 and TRBJ1-2; 7 bases map to TRBD1. The trim removed 6 bases at V and 5 bases at J, leaving 10 bases unmatched. This CDR3 is 14 amino acids long. Germline V gives CDR1 SGHDT, CDR2 YYEEEE. DNA for the CDR3: TGTGCCAGCACCCGACAGGGTCACGTATATGGCTACACCTTC. It encodes CASTRQGHVYGYTF.

This clone has just a few counts. The CDR3 bases are TGTGCCAGCGGGCGCACAGGACCCGGGAACTATGGCTACACCTTC. Its protein is CASGRTGPGNYGYTF. The chain has TRBV7-9 and TRBJ1-2; possibly TRBD1 for D (5 bases). Germline CDR1 SEHNR, CDR2 FQNEAQ (reference sequence). The CDR3 extends over 15 amino acids. Trimming took off 8 bases at V and 2 bases at J, with 18 bases between the two ends.

This rearrangement joins TRBV29-1 to TRBJ2-1, with TRBD2 identical over 9 bases. The germline CDR1 and CDR2 sequences are SQVTM and ANQGSEA. There are 14 residues in the CDR3. V shed 4 bases and J 9 bases; nucleotides not matched to a gene: 10. The CDR3 reads CSVGTSGYISEQFF. DNA of the CDR3: TGCAGCGTTGGAACTAGCGGGTATATCAGTGAGCAGTTCTTC.

The rearrangement uses TRBV3-1 (or the pseudogene TRBV3-2) and TRBJ1-2; D is unclear. The CDR3 is 12 residues long. V gave up 7 bases and J gave up 2 bases, with 8 bases separating them. Germline CDR1 and CDR2: LGHDT and YNNKEL (reference sequence). The CDR3 region is CASKSENYGYTF. CDR3 bases: TGTGCCAGCAAATCGGAGAACTATGGCTACACCTTC.

This clone was counted only a few times. The chain joins TRBV11-2 to TRBJ2-1, with D perhaps matching TRBD1 (6 bases). This CDR3 contains 17 residues. CDR1 SGHAT and CDR2 FQNNGV come from the germline V gene. The V end lost 5 bases, the J end lost 0 bases, and 17 bases lay between the germline ends. The CDR3 protein is CASSPRQTGSSYNEQFF. For the CDR3, the DNA is TGTGCCAGCAGCCCACGTCAAACAGGGAGCTCCTACAATGAGCAGTTCTTC.

The chain uses TRBV18 and TRBJ2-3, with D uncertain. The CDR3 covers 14 residues. The ends were cut back, 4 bases at V and 2 bases at J, with 10 bases in the middle. Germline CDR1 is KGHSH and CDR2 is LQKENI. The CDR3 here is CASSRNTNTDTQYF. CDR3 bases: TGTGCCAGCTCACGTAACACCAACACAGATACGCAGTATTTT.

The chain employs TRBV10-3 and TRBJ2-6; D may be TRBD1 (5 bases). CDR3 length equals 16 residues. Germline V gene lookup returns CDR1 ENHRY and CDR2 SYGVKD. V was clipped by 7 bases and J by 2 bases, with 15 bases between them. The CDR3 DNA sequence: TGTGCCATCACCACGACAGAACACGCTGGGGCCAACGTCCTGACTTTC. Amino acids: CAITTTEHAGANVLTF.

The chain has TRBV6-5 and TRBJ2-7; D ambiguous. CDR1 is MNHEY and CDR2 is SVGAGI in the germline V gene. The V and J ends lost 6 bases and 0 bases respectively, with 12 bases between them. The CDR3 runs 14 residues. The CDR3 nucleotides read TGTGCCAGCAGCCTTTTAGAAGACTCCTACGAGCAGTACGTC. As protein: CASSLLEDSYEQYV.

The J gene is TRBJ1-5, the V gene TRBV19; D ambiguous. V lost 5 bases and J 6 bases, leaving 11 bases between the germline ends. The length of the CDR3 is 13 residues. Germline V gene lookup returns CDR1 LNHDA and CDR2 SQIVND (reference sequence). The CDR3 DNA reads TGTGCCAGTAGTCCCGGTGCGGGTCAGCCCCAGCATTTT. Translating it yields CASSPGAGQPQHF.

This clone has ten or more counts. The gene calls are TRBV5-6 and TRBJ1-6; D is possibly TRBD1 (5 bases). The CDR3 covers 16 residues. Germline-derived CDR1 and CDR2 are SGHDT and YYEEEE. V lost 5 bases, J lost 4 bases, and 16 bases lay in between. The CDR3 coding sequence is TGTGCCAGCAGTCGGCACAGCGGGACGTATAATTCACCCCTCCACTTT. It translates to CASSRHSGTYNSPLHF.